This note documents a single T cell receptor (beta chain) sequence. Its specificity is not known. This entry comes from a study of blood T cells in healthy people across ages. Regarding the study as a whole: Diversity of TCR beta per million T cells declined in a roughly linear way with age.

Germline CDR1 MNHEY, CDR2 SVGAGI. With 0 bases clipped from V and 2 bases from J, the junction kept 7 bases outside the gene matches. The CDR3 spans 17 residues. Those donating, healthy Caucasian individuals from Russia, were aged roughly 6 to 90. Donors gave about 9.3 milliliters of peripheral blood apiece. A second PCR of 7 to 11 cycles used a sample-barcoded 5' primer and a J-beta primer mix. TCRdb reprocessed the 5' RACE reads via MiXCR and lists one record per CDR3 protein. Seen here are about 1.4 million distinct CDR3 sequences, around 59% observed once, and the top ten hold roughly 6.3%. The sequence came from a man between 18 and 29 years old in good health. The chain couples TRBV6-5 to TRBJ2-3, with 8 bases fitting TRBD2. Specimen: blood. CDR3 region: CASSYSPSGGSTDTQYF. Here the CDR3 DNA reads TGTGCCAGCAGTTACTCTCCCAGCGGGGGCTCCACAGATACGCAGTATTTT.